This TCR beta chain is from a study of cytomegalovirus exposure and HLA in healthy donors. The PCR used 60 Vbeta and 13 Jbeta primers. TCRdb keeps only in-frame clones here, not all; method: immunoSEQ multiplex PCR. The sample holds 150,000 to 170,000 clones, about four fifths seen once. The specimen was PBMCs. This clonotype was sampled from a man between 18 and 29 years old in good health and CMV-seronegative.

CDR3 sequence reads: CASSFDYRGRGYGYTF. The DNA of the CDR3 is TGCGCCAGCAGCTTTGACTACAGGGGCCGGGGCTATGGCTACACCTTC. The J gene is TRBJ1-2, the V gene TRBV5-1, with 7 bases that match TRBD1. The V gene's germline CDR1 is SGHRS and CDR2 YFSETQ. The CDR3 consists of 16 residues. The V and J ends lost 2 bases and 4 bases, in that order; junction bases with no gene match: 11.